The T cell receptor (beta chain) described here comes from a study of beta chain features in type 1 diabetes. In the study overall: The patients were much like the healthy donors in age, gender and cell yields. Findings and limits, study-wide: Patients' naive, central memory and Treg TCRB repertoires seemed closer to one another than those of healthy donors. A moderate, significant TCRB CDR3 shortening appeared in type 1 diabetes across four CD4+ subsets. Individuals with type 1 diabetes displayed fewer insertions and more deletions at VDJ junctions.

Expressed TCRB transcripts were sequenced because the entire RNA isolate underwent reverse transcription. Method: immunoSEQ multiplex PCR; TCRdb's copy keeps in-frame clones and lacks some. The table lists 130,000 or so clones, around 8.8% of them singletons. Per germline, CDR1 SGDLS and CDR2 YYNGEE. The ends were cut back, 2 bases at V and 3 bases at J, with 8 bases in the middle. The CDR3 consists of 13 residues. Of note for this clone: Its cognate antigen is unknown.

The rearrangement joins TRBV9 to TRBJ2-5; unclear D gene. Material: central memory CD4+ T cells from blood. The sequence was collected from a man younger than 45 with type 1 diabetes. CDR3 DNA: TGTGCCAGCAGCGTCGGAGTTGAAGAGACCCAGTACTTC. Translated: CASSVGVEETQYF.